The clone carrying this T cell receptor beta chain was recorded many times. Antigen: not known. Samples came from axillary lymph nodes draining the breast cancer. The sample belongs to a study of breast tumors, draining lymph nodes, adjacent tissues. Whole-study findings and limits: Data fit most tumor T cells coming from lymph node, expanding in tumor.

TCRdb re-called the multiplex PCR reads through MiXCR, storing one row per CDR3 protein. The table lists about 140,000 distinct CDR3 sequences, about a fifth of them singletons. The CDR3 consists of 13 residues. The V end was cut by 2 bases, the J end by 2 bases, with 8 bases between. Looked up from germline, CDR1 is SGHRS and CDR2 is YFSETQ. Sequencing used axillary lymph node tissue. The sequence was collected from a female donor with breast cancer. Some clones in this sample may be carry-over from other donors' samples. This rearrangement joins TRBV5-1 to TRBJ2-7, with D uncertain. The CDR3 DNA reads TGCGCCAGCAGCTTCGGGCAGGCCTACGAGCAGTACTTC. It codes for CASSFGQAYEQYF. Together with reference TRBV5-1 and TRBJ2-7, the CDR3 gives the full variable domain: KAGVTQTPRYLIKTRGQQVTLSCSPISGHRSVSWYQQTPGQGLQFLFEYFSETQRNKGNFPGRFSGRQFSNSRSEMNVSTLELGDSALYLCASSFGQAYEQYFGPGTRLTVT.